The following is a T cell receptor (beta chain) sequence with its context. These data come from a study of blood T cell repertoires in COVID-19. Repertoires were generated with immunoSEQ multiplex PCR, while TCRdb's copy carries only in-frame clones and drops some. This table has approximately 130,000 clones, roughly 72% appearing once. J gave up 3 bases and V 3 bases, and 1 base lay outside the gene matches. CDR1 and CDR2 (germline): ENHRY, SYGVKD. The CDR3 extends over 13 amino acids. V and J are TRBV10-3 and TRBJ2-7; 8 bases line up with TRBD2. Sequencing was performed on peripheral blood. This TCR was recovered from a human donor in a cohort sampled during active COVID-19. Here the CDR3 DNA reads TGTGCCATCAGTGAACGGGAGGGCTACGAGCAGTACTTC. Amino acid sequence: CAISEREGYEQYF.